This is a list of T cell receptor beta chains from one sample in a study of CD8 T cells in Susac syndrome. TCRdb redid the calling of the immunoSEQ multiplex PCR reads with MiXCR, one entry per CDR3 protein. Seen here are under 200,000 distinct CDR3 sequences, 90% to 95% observed once, and the top ten hold around 0.1%. Source material: CD4+ T cells from PBMCs. These receptors were obtained from a human donor with Susac syndrome. CDR3s include the opening cysteine and the closing phenylalanine or tryptophan. Fields, in order: D gene, J gene, V gene, clone size, CDR3 protein, CDR3 DNA. A D gene is named only where the DNA matches it firmly. The listing skips clone size in some rows; elsewhere it reads once, few, many or a size class.

d_call: -
j_call: TRBJ1-2
v_call: TRBV4-1
clone_size: -
cdr3_aa: CASSQAGTDTNYGYTF
cdr3_nt: TGCGCCAGCAGCCAGGCCGGGACGGATACTAACTATGGCTACACCTTC

d_call: -
j_call: TRBJ2-3
v_call: TRBV28
clone_size: -
cdr3_aa: CASSQVPDTQYF
cdr3_nt: TGTGCCAGCAGCCAGGTACCAGATACGCAGTATTTT

d_call: TRBD1
j_call: TRBJ1-1
v_call: TRBV5-1
clone_size: -
cdr3_aa: CASSPALTGGNTEAFF
cdr3_nt: TGCGCCAGCAGCCCGGCCCTGACAGGGGGGAACACTGAAGCTTTCTTT

d_call: -
j_call: TRBJ1-3
v_call: TRBV30
clone_size: once
cdr3_aa: CAWSGARTGSGNTIYF
cdr3_nt: TGTGCCTGGAGTGGAGCACGCACAGGCTCTGGAAACACCATATATTTT

d_call: TRBD1
j_call: TRBJ2-6
v_call: TRBV2
clone_size: -
cdr3_aa: CASSGQGAGANVLTF
cdr3_nt: TGTGCCAGCAGTGGACAGGGGGCAGGGGCCAACGTCCTGACTTTC

d_call: TRBD2
j_call: TRBJ2-1
v_call: TRBV20-1
clone_size: -
cdr3_aa: CSVSRLAGTNEQFF
cdr3_nt: TGCAGTGTGTCCCGGCTAGCGGGTACCAATGAGCAGTTCTTC

d_call: TRBD2
j_call: TRBJ2-1
v_call: TRBV28
clone_size: -
cdr3_aa: CASSGGLAGGPKTYNEQFF
cdr3_nt: TGTGCCAGCAGTGGCGGACTAGCGGGAGGGCCTAAGACCTACAATGAGCAGTTCTTC

d_call: -
j_call: TRBJ2-7
v_call: TRBV5-1
clone_size: -
cdr3_aa: CASSLAGAQSYEQYF
cdr3_nt: TGCGCCAGCAGCTTGGCAGGGGCGCAATCCTACGAGCAGTACTTC

d_call: -
j_call: TRBJ2-3
v_call: TRBV3-1
clone_size: -
cdr3_aa: CASSPGQINRADTQYF
cdr3_nt: TGTGCCAGCAGCCCTGGACAAATAAACAGGGCAGATACGCAGTATTTT

d_call: -
j_call: TRBJ2-2
v_call: TRBV6-2/TRBV6-3
clone_size: -
cdr3_aa: CASSYTQTGELFF
cdr3_nt: TGTGCCAGCAGTTACACCCAGACCGGGGAGCTGTTTTTT

d_call: TRBD2
j_call: TRBJ2-3
v_call: TRBV12-3/TRBV12-4
clone_size: -
cdr3_aa: CASRRTSGGAADTQYF
cdr3_nt: TGTGCCAGCAGAAGGACTAGCGGGGGGGCGGCAGATACGCAGTATTTT

d_call: -
j_call: TRBJ1-4
v_call: TRBV4-1
clone_size: -
cdr3_aa: CASSHSRDEKLFF
cdr3_nt: TGCGCCAGCAGCCACTCGAGAGATGAAAAACTGTTTTTT

d_call: -
j_call: TRBJ2-2
v_call: TRBV20-1
clone_size: once
cdr3_aa: CSARGVQNTGELFF
cdr3_nt: TGCAGTGCTAGAGGCGTACAGAACACCGGGGAGCTGTTTTTT

d_call: TRBD2
j_call: TRBJ2-3
v_call: TRBV20-1
clone_size: -
cdr3_aa: CSASRTSGDTQYF
cdr3_nt: TGCAGTGCTAGTAGGACTAGCGGAGATACGCAGTATTTT

d_call: TRBD1
j_call: TRBJ1-1
v_call: TRBV27
clone_size: -
cdr3_aa: CASKGTGPTEAFF
cdr3_nt: TGTGCCAGCAAGGGGACAGGGCCCACTGAAGCTTTCTTT

d_call: TRBD2
j_call: TRBJ2-7
v_call: TRBV20-1
clone_size: -
cdr3_aa: CSARTSGGPEQYF
cdr3_nt: TGCAGTGCCCGGACTAGCGGGGGGCCCGAGCAGTACTTC

d_call: -
j_call: TRBJ1-4
v_call: TRBV7-9
clone_size: -
cdr3_aa: CASRLMSQAPEKLFF
cdr3_nt: TGTGCCAGCAGGCTTATGAGTCAGGCTCCAGAAAAACTGTTTTTT

d_call: -
j_call: TRBJ1-2
v_call: TRBV28
clone_size: -
cdr3_aa: CASSLGGSNYGYTF
cdr3_nt: TGTGCCAGCAGTCTGGGGGGCAGTAACTATGGCTACACCTTC

d_call: -
j_call: TRBJ1-6
v_call: TRBV7-9
clone_size: -
cdr3_aa: CASSPRGDQNNSPLHF
cdr3_nt: TGTGCCAGCAGCCCCCGGGGGGATCAGAATAATTCACCCCTCCACTTT

d_call: -
j_call: TRBJ1-6
v_call: TRBV5-1
clone_size: -
cdr3_aa: CASSSSGGRPSSYNSPLHF
cdr3_nt: TGCGCCAGCAGCTCATCGGGAGGTCGTCCAAGCTCCTATAATTCACCCCTCCACTTT

d_call: -
j_call: TRBJ1-5
v_call: TRBV19
clone_size: once
cdr3_aa: CASNVWRDGSNQPQHF
cdr3_nt: TGTGCCAGTAACGTCTGGCGGGACGGATCCAATCAACCCCAGCATTTT

d_call: -
j_call: TRBJ2-7
v_call: TRBV24-1
clone_size: once
cdr3_aa: CATSDLDRGSSYEQYF
cdr3_nt: TGTGCCACCAGTGATTTGGATCGGGGGAGCTCCTACGAGCAGTACTTC

d_call: TRBD1
j_call: TRBJ2-1
v_call: TRBV29-1
clone_size: once
cdr3_aa: CSAGQDNEQFF
cdr3_nt: TGCAGCGCTGGACAGGACAATGAGCAGTTCTTC

d_call: -
j_call: TRBJ2-2
v_call: TRBV7-2
clone_size: once
cdr3_aa: CASSPRSANTGELFF
cdr3_nt: TGTGCCAGCAGCCCGAGAAGCGCAAACACCGGGGAGCTGTTTTTT

d_call: -
j_call: TRBJ2-5
v_call: TRBV9
clone_size: -
cdr3_aa: CASSVAGQETQYF
cdr3_nt: TGTGCCAGCAGCGTGGCAGGGCAAGAGACCCAGTACTTC

d_call: -
j_call: TRBJ1-4
v_call: TRBV5-1
clone_size: -
cdr3_aa: CASSSSPNEKLFF
cdr3_nt: TGCGCCAGCAGCTCCTCTCCAAATGAAAAACTGTTTTTT

d_call: TRBD2
j_call: TRBJ2-3
v_call: TRBV9
clone_size: -
cdr3_aa: CASSRTSGGEDTQYF
cdr3_nt: TGTGCCAGCAGCCGTACTAGCGGGGGAGAAGATACGCAGTATTTT

d_call: TRBD1
j_call: TRBJ1-4
v_call: TRBV30
clone_size: -
cdr3_aa: CAWTGQGVTNEKLFF
cdr3_nt: TGTGCCTGGACAGGTCAGGGGGTAACTAATGAAAAACTGTTTTTT

d_call: TRBD1
j_call: TRBJ2-7
v_call: TRBV6-5
clone_size: -
cdr3_aa: CASSYVRPGQGAREQYF
cdr3_nt: TGTGCCAGCAGTTACGTACGGCCGGGACAGGGGGCGCGGGAGCAGTACTTC

d_call: -
j_call: TRBJ2-7
v_call: TRBV10-3
clone_size: -
cdr3_aa: CAISENSPEEQYF
cdr3_nt: TGTGCCATCAGTGAAAACTCCCCTGAAGAGCAGTACTTC

d_call: -
j_call: TRBJ1-2
v_call: TRBV12-3/TRBV12-4
clone_size: -
cdr3_aa: CASSPGDGYTF
cdr3_nt: TGTGCCAGCAGCCCAGGGGATGGCTACACCTTC

d_call: TRBD1
j_call: TRBJ2-7
v_call: TRBV24-1
clone_size: -
cdr3_aa: CATSDFGTGKNEQYF
cdr3_nt: TGTGCCACCAGTGATTTTGGGACAGGGAAGAACGAGCAGTACTTC

d_call: -
j_call: TRBJ1-2
v_call: TRBV29-1
clone_size: few
cdr3_aa: CSATGTAGGYTF
cdr3_nt: TGCAGCGCCACTGGGACTGCGGGGGGCTACACCTTC

d_call: TRBD2
j_call: TRBJ2-3
v_call: TRBV20-1
clone_size: once
cdr3_aa: CSARDPLAGATDTQYF
cdr3_nt: TGCAGTGCTAGAGATCCCCTAGCGGGAGCTACAGATACGCAGTATTTT

d_call: -
j_call: TRBJ1-5
v_call: TRBV19
clone_size: -
cdr3_aa: CASSLLGTINQPQHF
cdr3_nt: TGTGCCAGTAGTCTTTTAGGGACAATTAATCAGCCCCAGCATTTT

d_call: -
j_call: TRBJ2-2
v_call: TRBV14
clone_size: -
cdr3_aa: CASSRPLVGELFF
cdr3_nt: TGTGCCAGCAGCCGTCCCCTGGTCGGGGAGCTGTTTTTT

d_call: -
j_call: TRBJ1-1
v_call: TRBV18
clone_size: -
cdr3_aa: CASSPPSGNTEAFF
cdr3_nt: TGTGCCAGCTCACCACCGTCGGGGAACACTGAAGCTTTCTTT

d_call: TRBD2
j_call: TRBJ2-3
v_call: TRBV5-4
clone_size: -
cdr3_aa: CASSFRLAGNPTDTQYF
cdr3_nt: TGTGCCAGCAGCTTTCGACTAGCGGGGAACCCCACAGATACGCAGTATTTT

d_call: TRBD2
j_call: TRBJ2-3
v_call: TRBV2
clone_size: -
cdr3_aa: CASKSLAGAPDTQYF
cdr3_nt: TGTGCCAGCAAAAGCCTAGCGGGAGCTCCAGATACGCAGTATTTT

d_call: -
j_call: TRBJ2-5
v_call: TRBV20-1
clone_size: -
cdr3_aa: CSARLGRVWYF
cdr3_nt: TGCAGTGCTAGACTCGGCAGGGTATGGTACTTC

d_call: -
j_call: TRBJ1-1
v_call: TRBV6-1
clone_size: -
cdr3_aa: CASSGRGTNTEAFF
cdr3_nt: TGTGCCAGCAGTGGGAGGGGGACGAACACTGAAGCTTTCTTT